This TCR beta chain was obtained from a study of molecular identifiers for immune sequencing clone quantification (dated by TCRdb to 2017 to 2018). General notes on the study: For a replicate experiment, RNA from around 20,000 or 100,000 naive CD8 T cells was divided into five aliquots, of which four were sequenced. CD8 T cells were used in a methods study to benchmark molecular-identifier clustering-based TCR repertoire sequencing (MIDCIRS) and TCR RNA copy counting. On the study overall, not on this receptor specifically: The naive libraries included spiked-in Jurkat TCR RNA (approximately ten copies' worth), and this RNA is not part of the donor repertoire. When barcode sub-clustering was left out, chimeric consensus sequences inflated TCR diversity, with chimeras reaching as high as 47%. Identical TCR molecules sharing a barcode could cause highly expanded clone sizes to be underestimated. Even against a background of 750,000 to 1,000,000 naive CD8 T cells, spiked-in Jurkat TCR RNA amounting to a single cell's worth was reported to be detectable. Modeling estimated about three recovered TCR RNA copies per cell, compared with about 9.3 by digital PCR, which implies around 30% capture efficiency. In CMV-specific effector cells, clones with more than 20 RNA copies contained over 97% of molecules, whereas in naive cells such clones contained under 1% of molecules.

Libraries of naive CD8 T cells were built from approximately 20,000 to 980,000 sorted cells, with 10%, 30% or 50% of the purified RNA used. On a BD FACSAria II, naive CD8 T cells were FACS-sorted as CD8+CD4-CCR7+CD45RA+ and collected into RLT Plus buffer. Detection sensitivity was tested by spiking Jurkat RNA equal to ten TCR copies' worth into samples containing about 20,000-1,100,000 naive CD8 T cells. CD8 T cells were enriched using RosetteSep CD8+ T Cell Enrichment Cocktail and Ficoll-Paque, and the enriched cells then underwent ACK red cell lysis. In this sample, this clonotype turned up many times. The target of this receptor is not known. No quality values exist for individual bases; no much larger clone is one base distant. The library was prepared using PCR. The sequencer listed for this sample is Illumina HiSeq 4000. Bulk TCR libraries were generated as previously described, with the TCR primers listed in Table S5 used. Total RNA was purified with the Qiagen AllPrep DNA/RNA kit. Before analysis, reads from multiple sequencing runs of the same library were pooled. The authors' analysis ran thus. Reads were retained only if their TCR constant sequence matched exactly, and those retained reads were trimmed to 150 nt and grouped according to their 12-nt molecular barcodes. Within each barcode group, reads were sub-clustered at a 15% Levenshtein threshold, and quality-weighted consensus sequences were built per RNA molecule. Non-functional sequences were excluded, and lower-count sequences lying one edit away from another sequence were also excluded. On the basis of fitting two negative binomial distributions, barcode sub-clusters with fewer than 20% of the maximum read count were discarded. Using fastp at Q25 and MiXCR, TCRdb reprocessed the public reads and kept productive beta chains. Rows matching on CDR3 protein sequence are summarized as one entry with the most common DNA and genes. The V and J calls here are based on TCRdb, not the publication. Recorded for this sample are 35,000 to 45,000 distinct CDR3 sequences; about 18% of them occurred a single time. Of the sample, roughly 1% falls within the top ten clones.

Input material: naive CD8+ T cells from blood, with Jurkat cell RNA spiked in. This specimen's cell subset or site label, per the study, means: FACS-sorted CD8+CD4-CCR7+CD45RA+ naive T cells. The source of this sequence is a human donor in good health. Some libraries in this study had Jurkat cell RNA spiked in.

CDR3 sequence: CASSQETRMNTEAFF. The nucleotide sequence is TGCGCCAGCAGCCAAGAGACTCGGATGAACACTGAAGCTTTCTTT. The V and J segments used are TRBV4-3 and TRBJ1-1; the D gene is unclear. From cysteine to phenylalanine, the CDR3 is 15 amino acids long. The only DNA kept is the CDR3, 45 bases in frame from the first base. CDR1 is given as LGHNA and CDR2 as YSLEER, both from the germline V gene. V sheds 0 bases and J sheds 0 bases, leaving 8 bases between their ends.